These 20 T cell receptor beta chains came from one sample sequenced in a study of cytomegalovirus exposure and HLA in healthy donors. With 60 Vbeta and 13 Jbeta primers, the PCR was carried out. Using immunoSEQ multiplex PCR, the repertoire was profiled, and TCRdb retains in-frame clones only, with some absent. The sample records 170,000 or so clones, about 79% being singletons. Material: PBMCs. The receptors shown here come from a man aged 50 to 59 in good health and CMV-seropositive.

This clone was counted between two and nine times. CDR3 protein: CASTMTGDYGYTF. The DNA of the CDR3 is TGCGCCAGCACTATGACAGGAGATTATGGCTACACCTTC. The rearrangement links TRBV5-1 to TRBJ1-2, with D possibly TRBD1 on 6 matching bases. Germline-derived CDR1 and CDR2 are SGHRS and YFSETQ. The ends were cut back, 6 bases at V and 5 bases at J, with 14 bases in the middle. The CDR3 is 13 residues long.

The V gene is TRBV6-5, the J gene TRBJ2-2; a weak D match, TRBD1 (6 bases). The germline V and J ends were trimmed by 2 bases and 7 bases, with 14 bases remaining between them. This CDR3 is built from 15 residues. Germline V CDR1 and CDR2: MNHEY, SVGAGI. The CDR3 sequence is CASSYARGTGGELFF. The CDR3 nucleotides read TGTGCCAGCAGTTACGCCAGGGGCACCGGCGGGGAGCTGTTTTTT.

In this sample, this clone turned up once. This chain links TRBV10-3 with TRBJ1-6; no definite D call. Germline lookup yields CDR1 ENHRY and CDR2 SYGVKD. This CDR3 contains 13 residues. The germline V and J ends were trimmed by 6 bases and 6 bases, with 9 bases remaining between them. The chain's CDR3 is CAIRGPSNSPLHF. CDR3 bases: TGTGCCATCAGGGGCCCATCTAATTCACCCCTCCACTTT.

The chain recombines TRBV7-3 with TRBJ2-2; 9 nucleotides line up with TRBD1. The CDR3 is 16 residues long. Germline-derived CDR1 and CDR2 are SGHTA and FQGTGA. With V trimmed by 6 bases and J by 6 bases, 11 bases remained unmatched. The CDR3 nucleotides read TGTGCCAGCAGTTCGGAGGGACAGGGTTTCGCCGGGGAGCTGTTTTTT. Its translation is CASSSEGQGFAGELFF.

V is TRBV27 and J is TRBJ2-3; D may be TRBD1 (6 bases). Deletions cut 0 bases from V and 1 base from J, with 11 bases between. In germline, CDR1 is MNHEY, CDR2 SMNVEV (reference sequence). The CDR3 length is 16 residues. The CDR3 region has the DNA TGTGCCAGCAGTTTATCGAGGGCAGGGGGCACAGATACGCAGTATTTT. It translates to CASSLSRAGGTDTQYF.

V is TRBV19 and J is TRBJ2-1, with D possibly TRBD2 on 6 matching bases. The ends were cut back, 1 base at V and 5 bases at J, with 9 bases in the middle. CDR3 size: 14 residues. Germline values: CDR1 LNHDA, CDR2 SQIVND (reference sequence). CDR3 in DNA: TGTGCCAGTAGTATAGGCCTAGCGAACAATGAGCAGTTCTTC. Its protein is CASSIGLANNEQFF.

The chain has TRBV2 and TRBJ1-5; tentatively, D is TRBD1 (5 bases). Germline CDR1 reads SNHLY; CDR2 reads FYNNEI. The CDR3 is 14 residues long. Between the trimmed V and J ends, which lost 6 bases and 6 bases, there was a span of 15 bases. CDR3 DNA sequence: TGTGCCAGCAGACCCGGACAAGCGGGTCAGCCCCAGCATTTT. Protein sequence: CASRPGQAGQPQHF.

The chain carries TRBV11-3 and TRBJ2-7; tentatively, D is TRBD2 (6 bases). Germline V gives CDR1 SGHNT, CDR2 YENEEA. This CDR3 has 13 residues. Between the trimmed V and J ends, which lost 5 bases and 3 bases, there was a span of 11 bases. The CDR3 DNA is TGTGCCAGCAGCCCGGGACTCGGCTACGAGCAGTACTTC. Encoded protein: CASSPGLGYEQYF.

This clone was seen a few times. The rearrangement uses TRBV5-6 and TRBJ2-7; 11 bases match TRBD1. Germline V lookup: CDR1 SGHDT, CDR2 YYEEEE. The CDR3 loop spans 16 amino acids. Unmatched junction bases numbered 7, after V lost 2 bases and J lost 3 bases. Here the CDR3 DNA reads TGTGCCAGCAGCTTTTGGACAGGGGGCAAGGACTACGAGCAGTACTTC. It codes for CASSFWTGGKDYEQYF.

The chain employs TRBV5-1 and TRBJ2-5; TRBD1 is a possible D gene (5 bases). The germline V and J ends were trimmed by 2 bases and 4 bases, with 12 bases remaining between them. Germline CDR1 SGHRS, CDR2 YFSETQ. The length of the CDR3 is 14 residues. CDR3 protein: CASSFPRVPETQYF. The CDR3 bases are TGCGCCAGCAGCTTCCCCAGGGTGCCAGAGACCCAGTACTTC. Complete variable domain (other parts from reference TRBV5-1 and TRBJ2-5): KAGVTQTPRYLIKTRGQQVTLSCSPISGHRSVSWYQQTPGQGLQFLFEYFSETQRNKGNFPGRFSGRQFSNSRSEMNVSTLELGDSALYLCASSFPRVPETQYFGPGTRLLVL.

The chain combines TRBV27 with TRBJ2-7; 10 bases agree with TRBD1. Germline CDR1 MNHEY, CDR2 SMNVEV (reference sequence). Trimming at V came to 6 bases and at J to 3 bases, leaving 5 bases not matched to a gene. The length of the CDR3 is 14 residues. CDR3 bases: TGTGCCAGCAGAGCCGGGACAGGGGTCTACGAGCAGTACTTC. Translated, it gives CASRAGTGVYEQYF.

This CDR3 is CASSPPGKANYGYTF. Written as DNA, the CDR3 is TGTGCCAGCAGCCCTCCAGGGAAGGCTAACTATGGCTACACCTTC. This sequence joins TRBV11-2 and TRBJ1-2; D might be TRBD1 (5 bases). Trimming pared 5 bases from V and 0 bases from J, leaving 13 bases between. The CDR3 is 15 amino acids. Germline V lookup: CDR1 SGHAT, CDR2 FQNNGV.

CDR3 in amino acids: CASSEWRQRGNTGELFF. The CDR3 DNA sequence: TGTGCCAGCAGTGAATGGCGGCAGCGTGGGAACACCGGGGAGCTGTTTTTT. The chain has TRBV6-1 and TRBJ2-2; D not resolved. Germline V gives CDR1 MNHNS, CDR2 SASEGT. The CDR3 spans 17 residues. V was trimmed by 2 bases and J by 1 base, leaving 14 bases between them.

V and J are TRBV5-1 and TRBJ1-4, with D unclear. Trimming removed 0 bases at V and 0 bases at J, with 6 bases between. The germline V gene encodes CDR1 SGHRS and CDR2 YFSETQ. CDR3 size: 15 residues. The CDR3 DNA sequence: TGCGCCAGCAGCTTGGGAGGAACAACTAATGAAAAACTGTTTTTT. Translating gives CASSLGGTTNEKLFF.

The chain employs TRBV4-1 and TRBJ2-2, with TRBD2 matching over 9 bases. This CDR3 has 18 amino acids. V dropped 1 base and J dropped 5; count of bases not matched to a gene: 11. The germline V gene has CDR1 MGHRA and CDR2 YSYEKL. The CDR3 region has the DNA TGCGCCAGCAGCCAAGGAATAAGCGGGGGGTTAGGTACCGGGGAGCTGTTTTTT. It codes for CASSQGISGGLGTGELFF.

This clone was counted between two and nine times. A junction end diverges from the germline sequence, so it may reflect a read error. CDR3 coding DNA: TGTGCCAGCAGTTACGGGGGACAGGGGGCTAACTTC. It yields the protein CASSYGGQGANF. The chain joins TRBV6-5 to TRBJ2-4; TRBD1 agrees at 12 bases. The CDR3 has 12 amino acids. CDR1 and CDR2 from the germline V gene are MNHEY and SVGAGI.

This clone is categorized as medium-sized. This chain uses TRBV7-9 with TRBJ2-7; perhaps TRBD2 as D (5 bases). This CDR3 region has 13 residues. Germline CDR1 is SEHNR and CDR2 is FQNEAQ (reference sequence). Trimming removed 8 bases from V and 2 bases from J, with 13 bases in between. The CDR3 region has the DNA TGTGCCAGCCGGGGAGATACAACCTACGAGCAGTACTTC. It encodes CASRGDTTYEQYF.

This clone came up a few times. The chain is built from TRBV29-1 and TRBJ1-2; TRBD1 matches 8 bases. V gave up 5 bases and J gave up 0 bases; unmatched junction bases: 14. Germline values: CDR1 SQVTM, CDR2 ANQGSEA. The CDR3 runs 17 residues. The DNA of the CDR3 is TGCAGCGTTCGAAGCACAGGGGGGGACCCAACTAACTATGGCTACACCTTC. Its protein is CSVRSTGGDPTNYGYTF.

The gene calls are TRBV19 and TRBJ2-5, with 9 nucleotides matching TRBD2. The trim removed 3 bases at V and 9 bases at J, leaving 5 bases unmatched. Looked up from germline, CDR1 is LNHDA and CDR2 is SQIVND (reference sequence). The CDR3 consists of 13 residues. In DNA, the CDR3 is TGTGCCAGTAGTATGGCTAGCGGGGCGGCCCAGTACTTC. Its translation is CASSMASGAAQYF. Drawing the rest from reference TRBV19 and TRBJ2-5, the complete variable domain is DGGITQSPKYLFRKEGQNVTLSCEQNLNHDAMYWYRQDPGQGLRLIYYSQIVNDFQKGDIAEGYSVSREKKESFPLTVTSAQKNPTAFYLCASSMASGAAQYFGPGTRLLVL.

The CDR3 sequence is CATSSRTQYNYGYTF. The CDR3 DNA is TGTGCCACCAGCTCTCGGACACAATATAACTATGGCTACACCTTC. The chain has TRBV15 and TRBJ1-2; perhaps TRBD1 as D (5 bases). Trimming took off 5 bases at V and 1 base at J, with 14 bases between the two ends. CDR3 length: 15 amino acids. Germline CDR1 is LNHNV and CDR2 is YYDKDF (reference sequence).